The rows below give T cell receptor beta chains drawn from one sample of a study of lymphopenia after photon versus proton radiotherapy. Sequencing used immunoSEQ multiplex PCR; TCRdb keeps in-frame clones, though not all of them. This sample has tens of thousands of clones, with nearly 85% found just once. This specimen consisted of peripheral blood, obtained from a patient treated with proton-based radiotherapy. The receptors were gathered from an older woman with pancreatic cancer. CDR3s include the opening cysteine and the closing phenylalanine or tryptophan.

j_call v_call cdr3_aa
TRBJ2-7 TRBV30 CAWSLSRITYEQYF
TRBJ2-1 TRBV2 CASSQSTSGVNEQFF
TRBJ2-3 TRBV30 CAWLAGTDTQYF
TRBJ2-7 TRBV30 CAWSVGPYEQYF
TRBJ2-1 TRBV5-4 CASSAPKGGVYNEQFF
TRBJ2-3 TRBV30 CAWSVNLSTDTQYF
TRBJ2-7 TRBV6-1 CASRTSGGSSYEQYF
TRBJ2-1 TRBV15 CATSRDMGQGMVHEQFF
TRBJ2-1 TRBV4-3 CASSLGHQAYNEQFF
TRBJ2-2 TRBV6-6 CASSYQDHTGELFF
TRBJ1-6 TRBV7-2 CASSLDTGVGSPLHF
TRBJ2-4 TRBV11-2 CASSFLGQGASKNIQYF
TRBJ2-2 TRBV10-3 CAISGTGSNTGELFF
TRBJ2-5 TRBV7-2 CASSSGQRQETQYF
TRBJ2-7 TRBV6-1 CASGGRARILIEQYF
TRBJ2-2 TRBV30 CAWSWTGGAGELFF
TRBJ1-5 TRBV9 CASSAGSNQPQHF
TRBJ1-2 TRBV11-2 CASSSRQGTNYGYTF
TRBJ2-5 TRBV29-1 CSVGLGASGETQYF
TRBJ2-7 TRBV7-2 CASSTLGQGATYEQYF
TRBJ2-5 TRBV28 CASSRDRQETQYF
TRBJ2-3 TRBV9 CASSVRIGTDTQYF
TRBJ2-1 TRBV7-2 CASSLRYNEQFF
TRBJ2-2 TRBV9 CASSPVLWGANTGELFF
TRBJ2-3 TRBV12-5 CASGLATPLSGTDTQYF
TRBJ1-2 TRBV6-5 CASSGQGSGYTF
TRBJ1-5 TRBV2 CASSSQGFWKPQHF
TRBJ1-1 TRBV19 CASSKGTQLNTEAFF
TRBJ1-1 TRBV28 CASSLGQSMGAFF
TRBJ1-2 TRBV20-1 CSANPRDGYTF
TRBJ2-1 TRBV28 CASSRGQGDYNEQFF
TRBJ2-2 TRBV9 CASSVLPSTAGLITGELFF
NA TRBV27 CASSFLTSGRALGEQYF
TRBJ2-2 TRBV5-1 CASSGDSANTGELFF
TRBJ1-1 TRBV6-6 CASSYSNLNTEAFF
TRBJ2-7 TRBV6-1 CATPSEFSYEQYF
TRBJ2-1 TRBV11-1 CASSWTPGLEIYNEQFF
TRBJ1-5 TRBV11-3 CASSSRDNQPQHF
TRBJ2-6 TRBV7-2 CASSDRGGANVLTF
TRBJ1-1 TRBV13 CASSLGLGTRKAFF
TRBJ1-3 TRBV6-1 CASSGTGATFSGNTIYF